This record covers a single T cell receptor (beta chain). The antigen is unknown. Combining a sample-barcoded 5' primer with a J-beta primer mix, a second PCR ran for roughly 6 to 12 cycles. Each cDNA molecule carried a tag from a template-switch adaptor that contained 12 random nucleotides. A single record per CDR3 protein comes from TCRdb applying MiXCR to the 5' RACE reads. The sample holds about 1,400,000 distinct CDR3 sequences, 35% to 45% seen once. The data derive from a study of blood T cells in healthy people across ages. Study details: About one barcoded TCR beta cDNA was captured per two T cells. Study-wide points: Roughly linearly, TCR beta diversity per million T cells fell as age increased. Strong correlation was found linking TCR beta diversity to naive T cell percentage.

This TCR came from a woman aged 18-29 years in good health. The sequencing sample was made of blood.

The DNA for the CDR3 is TGTGCCAGCAGCTCCGGGGGGCAGGGCCATGGCTACACCTTC. Translation: CASSSGGQGHGYTF. The rearrangement links TRBV7-3 to TRBJ1-2; D might be TRBD1 (6 bases). CDR1 is SGHTA, CDR2 FQGTGA, per germline. The CDR3 is made up of 14 amino acids. Deletions cut 4 bases from V and 6 bases from J, with 15 bases between. The full variable domain, in which reference TRBV7-3 and TRBJ1-2 provide the parts outside the CDR3, is GAGVSQTPSNKVTEKGKYVELRCDPISGHTALYWYRQSLGQGPEFLIYFQGTGAADDSGLPNDRFFAVRPEGSVSTLKIQRTERGDSAVYLCASSSGGQGHGYTFGSGTRLTVV.